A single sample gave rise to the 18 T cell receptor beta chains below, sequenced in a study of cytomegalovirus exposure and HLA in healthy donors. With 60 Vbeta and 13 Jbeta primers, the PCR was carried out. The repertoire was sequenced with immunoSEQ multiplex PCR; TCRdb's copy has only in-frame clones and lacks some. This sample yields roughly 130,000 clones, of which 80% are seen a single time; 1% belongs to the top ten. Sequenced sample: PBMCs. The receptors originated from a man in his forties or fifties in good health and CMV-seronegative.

The CDR3 nucleotides are TGTGCCTGCAGGACTAGCGGGACAAACGAGCAGTACTTC. As protein: CACRTSGTNEQYF. J is TRBJ2-7 and V is TRBV30; 12 nucleotides line up with TRBD2. V lost 6 bases to trimming and J lost 5 bases; unmatched junction nucleotides: 5. The length of the CDR3 is 13 residues. Looked up from germline, CDR1 is GTSNPN and CDR2 is SVGIG (reference sequence).

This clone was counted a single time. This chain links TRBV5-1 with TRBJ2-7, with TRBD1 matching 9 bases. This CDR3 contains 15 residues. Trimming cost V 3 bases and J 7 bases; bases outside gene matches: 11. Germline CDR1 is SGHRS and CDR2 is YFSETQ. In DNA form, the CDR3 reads TGCGCCAGCAGCTCACAGGGGGCGGATTTGGAGGAGCAGTACTTC. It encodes CASSSQGADLEEQYF. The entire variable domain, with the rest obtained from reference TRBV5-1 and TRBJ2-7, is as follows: KAGVTQTPRYLIKTRGQQVTLSCSPISGHRSVSWYQQTPGQGLQFLFEYFSETQRNKGNFPGRFSGRQFSNSRSEMNVSTLELGDSALYLCASSSQGADLEEQYFGPGTRLTVT.

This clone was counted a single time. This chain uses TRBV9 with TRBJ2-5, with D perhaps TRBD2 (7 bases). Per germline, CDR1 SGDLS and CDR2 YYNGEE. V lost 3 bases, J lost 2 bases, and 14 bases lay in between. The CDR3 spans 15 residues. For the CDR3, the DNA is TGTGCCAGCAGCGCCTTCAGGGGAGGGCAAGAGACCCAGTACTTC. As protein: CASSAFRGGQETQYF.

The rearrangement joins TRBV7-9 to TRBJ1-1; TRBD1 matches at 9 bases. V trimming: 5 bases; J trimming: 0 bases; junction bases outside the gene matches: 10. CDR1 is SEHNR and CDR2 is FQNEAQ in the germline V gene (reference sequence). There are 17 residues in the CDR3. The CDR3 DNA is TGTGCCAGCAGCCCCGGACAGGGGACCGCTATGAACACTGAAGCTTTCTTT. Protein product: CASSPGQGTAMNTEAFF.

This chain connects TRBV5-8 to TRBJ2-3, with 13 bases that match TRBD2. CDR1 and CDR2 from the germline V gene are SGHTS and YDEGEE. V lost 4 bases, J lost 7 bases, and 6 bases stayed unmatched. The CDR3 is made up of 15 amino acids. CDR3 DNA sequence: TGTGCCAGCAGCCGCACGACTAGCGGGAGGTATACGCAGTATTTT. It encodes CASSRTTSGRYTQYF.

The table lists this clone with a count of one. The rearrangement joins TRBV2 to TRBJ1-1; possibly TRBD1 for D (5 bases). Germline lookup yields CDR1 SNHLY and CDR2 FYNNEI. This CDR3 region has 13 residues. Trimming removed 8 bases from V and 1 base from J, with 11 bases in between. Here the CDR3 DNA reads TGTGCCAGCTCGGGACTCTGGAACACTGAAGCTTTCTTT. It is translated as CASSGLWNTEAFF.

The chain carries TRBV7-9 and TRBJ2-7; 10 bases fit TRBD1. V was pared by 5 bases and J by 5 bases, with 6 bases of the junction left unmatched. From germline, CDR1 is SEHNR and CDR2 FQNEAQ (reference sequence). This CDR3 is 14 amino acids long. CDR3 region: CASSPGQGFDEQYF. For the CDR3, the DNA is TGTGCCAGCAGCCCGGGACAGGGGTTCGACGAGCAGTACTTC.

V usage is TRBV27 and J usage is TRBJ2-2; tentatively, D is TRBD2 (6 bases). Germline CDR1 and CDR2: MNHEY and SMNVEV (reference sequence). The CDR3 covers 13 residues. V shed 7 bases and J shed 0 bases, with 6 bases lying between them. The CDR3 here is CASTGANTGELFF. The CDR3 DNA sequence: TGTGCCAGCACGGGGGCGAACACCGGGGAGCTGTTTTTT.

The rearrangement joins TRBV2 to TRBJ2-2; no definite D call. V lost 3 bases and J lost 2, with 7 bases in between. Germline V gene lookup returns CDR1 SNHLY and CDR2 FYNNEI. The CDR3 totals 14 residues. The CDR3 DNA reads TGTGCCAGCAGTGAGAGGAGTAACACCGGGGAGCTGTTTTTT. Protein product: CASSERSNTGELFF. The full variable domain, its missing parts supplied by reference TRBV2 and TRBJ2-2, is EPEVTQTPSHQVTQMGQEVILRCVPISNHLYFYWYRQILGQKVEFLVSFYNNEISEKSEIFDDQFSVERPDGSNFTLKIRSTKLEDSAMYFCASSERSNTGELFFGEGSRLTVL.

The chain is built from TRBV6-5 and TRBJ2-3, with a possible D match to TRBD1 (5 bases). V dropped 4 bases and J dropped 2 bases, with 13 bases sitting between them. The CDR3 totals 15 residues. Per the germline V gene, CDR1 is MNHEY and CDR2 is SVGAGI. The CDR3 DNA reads TGTGCCAGCAGTTTTCAGGGTTTTAACACAGATACGCAGTATTTT. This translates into CASSFQGFNTDTQYF.

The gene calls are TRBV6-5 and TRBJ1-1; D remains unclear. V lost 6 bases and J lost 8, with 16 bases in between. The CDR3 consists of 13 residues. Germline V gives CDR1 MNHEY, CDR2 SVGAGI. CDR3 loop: CASSPDLTQEAFF. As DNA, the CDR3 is TGTGCCAGCAGCCCCGACTTAACCCAAGAAGCTTTCTTT.

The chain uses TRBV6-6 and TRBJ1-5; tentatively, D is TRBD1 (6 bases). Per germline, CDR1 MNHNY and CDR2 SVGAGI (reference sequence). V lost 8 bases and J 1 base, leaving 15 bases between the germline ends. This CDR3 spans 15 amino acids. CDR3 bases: TGTGCCAGCTGCTCCAGGGGTCTCAGCAATCAGCCCCAGCATTTT. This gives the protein CASCSRGLSNQPQHF.

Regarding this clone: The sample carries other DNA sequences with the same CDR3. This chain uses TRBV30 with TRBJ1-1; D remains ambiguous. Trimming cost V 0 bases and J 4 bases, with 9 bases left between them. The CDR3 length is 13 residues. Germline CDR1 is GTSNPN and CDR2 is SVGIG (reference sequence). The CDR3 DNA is TGTGCCTGGAGTGTACAAGGGAGCACTGAAGCTTTCTTT. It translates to CAWSVQGSTEAFF. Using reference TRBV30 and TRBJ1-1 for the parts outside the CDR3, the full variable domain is SQTIHQWPATLVQPVGSPLSLECTVEGTSNPNLYWYRQAAGRGLQLLFYSVGIGQISSEVPQNLSASRPQDRQFILSSKKLLLSDSGFYLCAWSVQGSTEAFFGQGTRLTVV.

CDR3 region: CASGRGSTDTQYF. The CDR3 DNA is TGTGCCAGCGGGCGGGGGAGCACAGATACGCAGTATTTT. This chain uses TRBV7-9 with TRBJ2-3; 7 positions match TRBD2. V gave up 8 bases and J gave up 0 bases; unmatched junction bases: 2. Germline CDR1 is SEHNR and CDR2 is FQNEAQ (reference sequence). This CDR3 has 13 residues.

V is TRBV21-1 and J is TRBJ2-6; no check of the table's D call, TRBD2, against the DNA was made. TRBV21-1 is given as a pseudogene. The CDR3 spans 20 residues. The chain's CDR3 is CASSDWGRADILAGANVLTF. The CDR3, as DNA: TGTGCCAGCAGCGATTGGGGGAGGGCCGATATATTAGCTGGGGCCAACGTCCTGACTTTC.

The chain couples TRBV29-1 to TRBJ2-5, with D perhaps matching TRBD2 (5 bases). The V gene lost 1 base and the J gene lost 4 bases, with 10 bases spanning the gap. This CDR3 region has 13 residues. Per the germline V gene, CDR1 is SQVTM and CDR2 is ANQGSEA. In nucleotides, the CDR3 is TGCAGCGTTGAAGTGCAGAGGGCAGAGACCCAGTACTTC. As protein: CSVEVQRAETQYF.

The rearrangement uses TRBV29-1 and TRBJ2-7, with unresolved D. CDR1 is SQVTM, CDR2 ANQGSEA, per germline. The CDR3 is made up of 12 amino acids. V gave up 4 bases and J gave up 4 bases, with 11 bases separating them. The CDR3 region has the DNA TGCAGCGTTGTCGCCAGTTCGTACGAGCAGTACTTC. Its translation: CSVVASSYEQYF.

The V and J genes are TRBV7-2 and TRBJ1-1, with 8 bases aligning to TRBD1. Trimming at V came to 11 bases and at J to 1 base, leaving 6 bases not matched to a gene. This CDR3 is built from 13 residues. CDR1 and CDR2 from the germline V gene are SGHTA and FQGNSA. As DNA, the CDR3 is TGTGCCTACCGACAGGGGCCGAACACTGAAGCTTTCTTT. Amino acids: CAYRQGPNTEAFF.